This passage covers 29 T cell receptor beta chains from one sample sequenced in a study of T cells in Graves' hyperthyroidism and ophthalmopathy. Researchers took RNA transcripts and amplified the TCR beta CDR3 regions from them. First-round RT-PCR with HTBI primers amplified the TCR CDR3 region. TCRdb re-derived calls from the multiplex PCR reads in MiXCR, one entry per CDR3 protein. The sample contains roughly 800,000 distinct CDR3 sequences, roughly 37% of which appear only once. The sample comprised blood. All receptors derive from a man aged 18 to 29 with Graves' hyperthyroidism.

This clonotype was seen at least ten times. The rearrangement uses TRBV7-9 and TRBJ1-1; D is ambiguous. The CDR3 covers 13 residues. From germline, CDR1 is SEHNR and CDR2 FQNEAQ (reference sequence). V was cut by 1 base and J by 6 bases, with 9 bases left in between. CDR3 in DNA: TGTGCCAGCAGCTTAGACGGAGGACCTGAAGCTTTCTTT. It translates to CASSLDGGPEAFF.

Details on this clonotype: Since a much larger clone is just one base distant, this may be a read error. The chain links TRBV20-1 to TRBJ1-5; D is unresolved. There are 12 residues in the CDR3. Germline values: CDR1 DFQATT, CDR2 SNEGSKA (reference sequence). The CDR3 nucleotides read TGCAGTGCCAGCCCCTCGGGTCAGCCCCCGCATTTT. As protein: CSASPSGQPPHF.

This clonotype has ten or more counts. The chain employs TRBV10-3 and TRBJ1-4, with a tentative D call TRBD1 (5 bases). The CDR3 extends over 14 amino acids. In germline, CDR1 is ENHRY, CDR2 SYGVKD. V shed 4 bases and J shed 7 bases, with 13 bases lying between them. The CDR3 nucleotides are TGTGCCATCAGTGCGGGGGACGCTGGTGAAAAACTGTTTTTT. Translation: CAISAGDAGEKLFF.

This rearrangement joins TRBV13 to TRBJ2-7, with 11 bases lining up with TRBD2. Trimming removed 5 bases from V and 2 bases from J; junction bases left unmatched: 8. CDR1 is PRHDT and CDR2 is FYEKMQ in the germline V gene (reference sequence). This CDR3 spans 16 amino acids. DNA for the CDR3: TGTGCCAGCAGCCACGGACTAGCGGGTACAGCCTACGAGCAGTACTTC. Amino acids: CASSHGLAGTAYEQYF.

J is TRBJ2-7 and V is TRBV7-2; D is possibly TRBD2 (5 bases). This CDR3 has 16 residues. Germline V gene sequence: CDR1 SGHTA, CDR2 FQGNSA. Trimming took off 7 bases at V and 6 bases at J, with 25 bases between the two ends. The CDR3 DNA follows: TGTGCCAGCAACTTGTTATTTACGGGGTCGGCGTCCGAGCAGTACTTC. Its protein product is CASNLLFTGSASEQYF. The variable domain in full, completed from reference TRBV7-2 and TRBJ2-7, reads GAGVSQSPSNKVTEKGKDVELRCDPISGHTALYWYRQSLGQGLEFLIYFQGNSAPDKSGLPSDRFSAERTGGSVSTLTIQRTQQEDSAVYLCASNLLFTGSASEQYFGPGTRLTVT.

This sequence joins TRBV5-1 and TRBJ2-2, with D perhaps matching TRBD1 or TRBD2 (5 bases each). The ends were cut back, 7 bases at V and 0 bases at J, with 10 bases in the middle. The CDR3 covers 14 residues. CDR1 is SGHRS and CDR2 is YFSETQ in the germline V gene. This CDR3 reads CASSGTPNTGELFF. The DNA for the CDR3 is TGCGCCAGCTCAGGGACGCCGAACACCGGGGAGCTGTTTTTT. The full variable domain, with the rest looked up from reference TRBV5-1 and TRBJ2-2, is KAGVTQTPRYLIKTRGQQVTLSCSPISGHRSVSWYQQTPGQGLQFLFEYFSETQRNKGNFPGRFSGRQFSNSRSEMNVSTLELGDSALYLCASSGTPNTGELFFGEGSRLTVL.

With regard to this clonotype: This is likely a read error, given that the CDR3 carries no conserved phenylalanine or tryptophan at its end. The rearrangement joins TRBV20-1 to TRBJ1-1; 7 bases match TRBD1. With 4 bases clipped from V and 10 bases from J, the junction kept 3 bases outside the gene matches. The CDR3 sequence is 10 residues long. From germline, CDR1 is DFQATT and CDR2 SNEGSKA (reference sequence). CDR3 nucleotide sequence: TGCAGTGCTAACCAGGGGGGAGCTTTCCTT. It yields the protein CSANQGGAFL.

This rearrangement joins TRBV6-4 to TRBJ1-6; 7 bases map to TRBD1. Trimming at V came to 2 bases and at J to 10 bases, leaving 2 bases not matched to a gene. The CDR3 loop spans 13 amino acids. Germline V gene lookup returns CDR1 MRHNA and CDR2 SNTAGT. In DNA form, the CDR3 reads TGTGCCAGCAGTGACGCAGGGGGGTCACCCCTCCACTTT. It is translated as CASSDAGGSPLHF.

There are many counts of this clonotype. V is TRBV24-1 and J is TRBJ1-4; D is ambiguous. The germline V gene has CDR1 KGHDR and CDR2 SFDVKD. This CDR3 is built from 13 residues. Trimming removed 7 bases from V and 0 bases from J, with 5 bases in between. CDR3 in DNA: TGTGCCACCAGGACCCCAACTAATGAAAAACTGTTTTTT. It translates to CATRTPTNEKLFF.

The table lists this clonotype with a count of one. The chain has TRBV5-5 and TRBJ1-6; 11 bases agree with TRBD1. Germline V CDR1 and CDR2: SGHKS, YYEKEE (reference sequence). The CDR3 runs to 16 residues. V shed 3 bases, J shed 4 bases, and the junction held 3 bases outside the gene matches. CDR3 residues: CASSSGTGGYNSPLHF. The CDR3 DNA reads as TGTGCCAGCAGCTCGGGGACAGGGGGTTATAATTCACCCCTCCACTTT.

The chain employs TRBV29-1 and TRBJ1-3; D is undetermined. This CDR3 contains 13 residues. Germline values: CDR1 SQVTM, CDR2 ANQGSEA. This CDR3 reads CRALWVEGNTIYF. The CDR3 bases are TGCAGAGCCCTGTGGGTGGAGGGAAACACCATATATTTT.

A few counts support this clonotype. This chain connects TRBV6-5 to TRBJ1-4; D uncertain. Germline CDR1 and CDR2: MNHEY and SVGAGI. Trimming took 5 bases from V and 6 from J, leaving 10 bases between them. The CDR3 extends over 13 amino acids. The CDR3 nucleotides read TGTGCCAGCAGTGGGCAGAACTATGAAAAACTGTTTTTT. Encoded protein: CASSGQNYEKLFF.

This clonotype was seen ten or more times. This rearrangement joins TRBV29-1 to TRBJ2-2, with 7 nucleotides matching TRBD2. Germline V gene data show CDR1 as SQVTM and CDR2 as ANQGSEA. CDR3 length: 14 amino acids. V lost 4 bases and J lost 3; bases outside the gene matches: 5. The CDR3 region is CSVAQRDHTGELFF. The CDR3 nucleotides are TGCAGCGTTGCCCAGCGGGATCACACCGGGGAGCTGTTTTTT.

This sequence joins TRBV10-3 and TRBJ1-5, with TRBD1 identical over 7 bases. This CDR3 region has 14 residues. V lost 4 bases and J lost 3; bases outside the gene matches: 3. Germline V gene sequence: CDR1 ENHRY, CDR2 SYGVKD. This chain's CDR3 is CAISATGANQPQHF. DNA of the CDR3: TGTGCCATCAGTGCCACAGGGGCCAATCAGCCCCAGCATTTT.

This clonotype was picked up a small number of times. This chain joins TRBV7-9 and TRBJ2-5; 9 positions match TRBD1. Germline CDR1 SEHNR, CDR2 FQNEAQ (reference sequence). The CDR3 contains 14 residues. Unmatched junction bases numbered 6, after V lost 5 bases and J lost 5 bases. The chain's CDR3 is CASSRTGAGETQYF. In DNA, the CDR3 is TGTGCCAGCAGCCGGACAGGGGCCGGGGAGACCCAGTACTTC.

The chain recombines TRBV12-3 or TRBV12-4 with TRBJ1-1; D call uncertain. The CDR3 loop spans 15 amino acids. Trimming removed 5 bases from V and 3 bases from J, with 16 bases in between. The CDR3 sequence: CASSEAGWRDTEAFF. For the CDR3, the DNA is TGTGCCAGCAGTGAAGCTGGTTGGAGGGACACTGAAGCTTTCTTT.

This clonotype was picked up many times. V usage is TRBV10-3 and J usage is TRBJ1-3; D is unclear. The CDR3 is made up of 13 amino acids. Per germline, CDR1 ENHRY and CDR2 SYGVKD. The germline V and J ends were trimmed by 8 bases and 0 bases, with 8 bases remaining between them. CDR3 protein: CAIGGLSGNTIYF. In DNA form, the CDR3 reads TGTGCCATCGGCGGCCTCTCTGGAAACACCATATATTTT.

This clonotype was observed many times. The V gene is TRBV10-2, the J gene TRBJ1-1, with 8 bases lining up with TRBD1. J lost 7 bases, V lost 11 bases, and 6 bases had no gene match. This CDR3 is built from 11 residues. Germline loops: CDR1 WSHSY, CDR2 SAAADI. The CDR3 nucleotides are TGCGCCTCCTGGACAGGGAGTGAAGCTTTCTTT. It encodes CASWTGSEAFF.

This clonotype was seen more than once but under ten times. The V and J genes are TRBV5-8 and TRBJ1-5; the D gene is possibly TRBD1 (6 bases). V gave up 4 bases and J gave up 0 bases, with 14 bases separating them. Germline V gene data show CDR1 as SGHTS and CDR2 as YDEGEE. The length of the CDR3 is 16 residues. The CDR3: CASSVGGQYSNQPQHF. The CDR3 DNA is TGTGCCAGCAGCGTAGGGGGGCAGTATAGCAATCAGCCCCAGCATTTT. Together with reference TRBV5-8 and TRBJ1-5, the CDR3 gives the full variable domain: EAGVTQSPTHLIKTRGQQATLRCSPISGHTSVYWYQQALGLGLQFLLWYDEGEERNRGNFPPRFSGRQFPNYSSELNVNALELEDSALYLCASSVGGQYSNQPQHFGDGTRLSIL.

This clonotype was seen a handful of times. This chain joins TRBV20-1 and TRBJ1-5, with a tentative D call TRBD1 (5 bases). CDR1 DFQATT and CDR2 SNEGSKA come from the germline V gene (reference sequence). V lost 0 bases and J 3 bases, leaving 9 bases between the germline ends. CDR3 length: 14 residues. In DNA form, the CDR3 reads TGCAGTGCTAGAGATGGGGGGGTCAATCAGCCCCAGCATTTT. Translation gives CSARDGGVNQPQHF.

CDR3 residues: CASSLGTRGETQYF. DNA of the CDR3: TGTGCCAGCAGCTTAGGGACTAGGGGAGAGACCCAGTACTTC. The V gene is TRBV7-2, the J gene TRBJ2-5; TRBD2 matches 7 bases. This CDR3 region has 14 residues. Germline lookup yields CDR1 SGHTA and CDR2 FQGNSA. V lost 1 base, J lost 4 bases, and 3 bases stayed unmatched.

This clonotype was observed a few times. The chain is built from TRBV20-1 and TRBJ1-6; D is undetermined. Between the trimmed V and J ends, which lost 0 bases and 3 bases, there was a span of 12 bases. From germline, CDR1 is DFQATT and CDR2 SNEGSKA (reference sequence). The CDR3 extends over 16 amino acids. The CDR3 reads CSARDDQENYNSPLHF. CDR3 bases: TGCAGTGCTAGAGACGACCAGGAAAACTATAATTCACCCCTCCACTTT.

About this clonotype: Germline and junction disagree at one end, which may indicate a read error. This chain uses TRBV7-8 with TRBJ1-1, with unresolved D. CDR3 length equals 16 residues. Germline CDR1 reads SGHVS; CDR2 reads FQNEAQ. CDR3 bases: TGTGCCAGCAACTTAACGGACGAGGTCGGAAACACTGAAGCTTTCTTT. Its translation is CASNLTDEVGNTEAFF.

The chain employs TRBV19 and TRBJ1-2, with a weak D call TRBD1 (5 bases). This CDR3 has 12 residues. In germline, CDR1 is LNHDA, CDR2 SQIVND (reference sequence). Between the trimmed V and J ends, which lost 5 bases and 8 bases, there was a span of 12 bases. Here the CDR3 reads CASSSTGTGYTF. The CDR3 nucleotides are TGTGCCAGTAGTTCGACCGGGACGGGCTACACCTTC.

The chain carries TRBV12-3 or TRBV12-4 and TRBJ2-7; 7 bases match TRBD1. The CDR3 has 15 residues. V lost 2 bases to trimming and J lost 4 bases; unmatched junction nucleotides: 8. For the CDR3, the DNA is TGTGCCAGCAGTTTATTAAGACAGGGAGCGTACGAGCAGTACTTC. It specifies CASSLLRQGAYEQYF.

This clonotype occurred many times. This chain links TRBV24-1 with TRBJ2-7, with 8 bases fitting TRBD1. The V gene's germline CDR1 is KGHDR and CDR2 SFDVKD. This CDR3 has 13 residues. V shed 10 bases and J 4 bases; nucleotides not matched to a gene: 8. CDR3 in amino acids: CATRDRSLYEQYF. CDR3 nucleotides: TGTGCCACAAGGGACAGGAGTCTTTACGAGCAGTACTTC.

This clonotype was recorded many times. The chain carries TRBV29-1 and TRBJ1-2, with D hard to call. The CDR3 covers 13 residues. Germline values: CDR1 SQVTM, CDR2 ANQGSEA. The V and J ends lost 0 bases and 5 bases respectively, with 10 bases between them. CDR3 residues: CSVEDLGRYGYTF. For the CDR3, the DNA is TGCAGCGTTGAAGATCTCGGGAGGTATGGCTACACCTTC.

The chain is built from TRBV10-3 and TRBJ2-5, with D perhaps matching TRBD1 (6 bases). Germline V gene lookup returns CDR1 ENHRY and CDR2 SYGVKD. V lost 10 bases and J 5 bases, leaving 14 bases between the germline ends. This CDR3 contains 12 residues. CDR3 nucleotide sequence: TGTGCCAGCAGCATCCAGGGGGAGACCCAGTACTTC. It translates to CASSIQGETQYF.

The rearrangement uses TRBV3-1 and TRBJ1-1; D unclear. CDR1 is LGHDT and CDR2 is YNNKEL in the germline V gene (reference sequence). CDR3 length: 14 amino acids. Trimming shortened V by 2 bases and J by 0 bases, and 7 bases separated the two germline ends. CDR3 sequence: CASSQYRMNTEAFF. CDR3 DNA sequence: TGTGCCAGCAGCCAATACAGAATGAACACTGAAGCTTTCTTT. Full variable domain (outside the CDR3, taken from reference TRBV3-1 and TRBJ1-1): DTAVSQTPKYLVTQMGNDKSIKCEQNLGHDTMYWYKQDSKKFLKIMFSYNNKELIINETVPNRFSPKSPDKAHLNLHINSLELGDSAVYFCASSQYRMNTEAFFGQGTRLTVV.